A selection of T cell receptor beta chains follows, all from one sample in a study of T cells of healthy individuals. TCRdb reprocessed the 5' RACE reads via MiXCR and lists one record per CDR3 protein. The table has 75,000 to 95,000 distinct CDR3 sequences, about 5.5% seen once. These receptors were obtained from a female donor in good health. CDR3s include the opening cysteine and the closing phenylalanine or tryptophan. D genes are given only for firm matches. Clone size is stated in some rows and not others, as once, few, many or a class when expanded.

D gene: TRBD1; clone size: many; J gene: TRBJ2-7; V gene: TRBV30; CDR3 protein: CAWRGQGFYEQYF; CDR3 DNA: TGTGCCTGGAGGGGACAGGGTTTCTACGAGCAGTACTTC
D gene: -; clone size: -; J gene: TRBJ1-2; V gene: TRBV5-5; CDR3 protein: CASSSRVDYGYTF; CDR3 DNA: TGTGCCAGCAGCTCCAGGGTAGACTATGGCTACACCTTC
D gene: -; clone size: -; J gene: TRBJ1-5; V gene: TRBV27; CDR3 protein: CASRKGSGNQPQHF; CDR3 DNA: TGTGCCAGCAGGAAGGGTTCTGGCAATCAGCCCCAGCATTTT
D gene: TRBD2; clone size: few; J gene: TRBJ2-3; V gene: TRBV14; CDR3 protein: CASSQGLAWTQYF; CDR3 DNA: TGTGCCAGCAGCCAAGGACTAGCGTGGACGCAGTATTTT
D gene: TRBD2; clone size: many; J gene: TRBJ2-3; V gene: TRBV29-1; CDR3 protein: CSVPHSGSRTDTQYF; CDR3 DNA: TGCAGCGTTCCCCATAGCGGGAGCCGCACAGATACGCAGTATTTT
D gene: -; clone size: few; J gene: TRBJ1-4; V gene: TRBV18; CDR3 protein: CASSRTGTRNEKLFF; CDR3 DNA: TGTGCCAGCTCGCGTACAGGGACTAGAAATGAAAAACTGTTTTTT
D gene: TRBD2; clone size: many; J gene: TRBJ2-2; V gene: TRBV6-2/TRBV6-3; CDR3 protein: CASRESTSGRAGELFF; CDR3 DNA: TGTGCCAGTCGGGAGAGCACTAGCGGGAGAGCCGGGGAGCTGTTTTTT
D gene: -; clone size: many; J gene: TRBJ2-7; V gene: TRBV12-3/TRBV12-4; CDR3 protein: CASSPGTQGGSYEQYF; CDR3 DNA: TGTGCCAGCAGCCCCGGGACACAGGGTGGATCCTACGAGCAGTACTTC
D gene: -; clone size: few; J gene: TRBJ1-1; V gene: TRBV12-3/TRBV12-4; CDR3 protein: CASSREGGRGWEAFF; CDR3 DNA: TGTGCCAGCAGCCGCGAGGGGGGGCGCGGTTGGGAAGCTTTCTTT
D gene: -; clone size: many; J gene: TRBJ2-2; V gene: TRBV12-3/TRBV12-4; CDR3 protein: CASSFKRSGELFF; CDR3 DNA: TGTGCCAGCAGTTTTAAGAGATCCGGGGAACTGTTTTTT
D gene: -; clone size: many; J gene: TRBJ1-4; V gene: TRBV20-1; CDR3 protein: CSASNQEKLFF; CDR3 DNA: TGCAGTGCTAGTAACCAGGAAAAACTGTTTTTT
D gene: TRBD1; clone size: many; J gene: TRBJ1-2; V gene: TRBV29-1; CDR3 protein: CSVDGQGDGYTF; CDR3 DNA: TGCAGCGTTGACGGGCAGGGGGATGGCTACACCTTC
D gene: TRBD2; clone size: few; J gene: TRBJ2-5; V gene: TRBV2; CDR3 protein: CATRLAIIKGETQYF; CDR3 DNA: TGTGCCACCAGACTAGCGATCATAAAGGGAGAGACCCAGTACTTC
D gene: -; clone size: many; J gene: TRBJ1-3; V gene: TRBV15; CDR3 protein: CATSRDRPGAGNTIYF; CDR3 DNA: TGTGCCACCAGCAGAGATCGGCCCGGAGCTGGAAACACCATATATTTT
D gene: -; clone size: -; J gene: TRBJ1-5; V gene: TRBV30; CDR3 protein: CAFNTGLSGNQPQHF; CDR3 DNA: TGTGCCTTCAACACAGGGCTCTCCGGCAATCAGCCCCAGCATTTT
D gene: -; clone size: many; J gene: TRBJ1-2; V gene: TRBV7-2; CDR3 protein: CASSLYGDGYTF; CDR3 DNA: TGTGCCAGCAGCTTATACGGGGATGGCTACACCTTC
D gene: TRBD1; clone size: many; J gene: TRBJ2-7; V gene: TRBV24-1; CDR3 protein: CATTNTPTGGDHEQYF; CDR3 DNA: TGTGCCACCACCAACACCCCGACAGGGGGAGACCACGAGCAGTACTTC
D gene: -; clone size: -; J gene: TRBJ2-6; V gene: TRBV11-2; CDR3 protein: CASSLSGRSSGANVLTF; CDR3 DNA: TGTGCCAGCAGCTTATCTGGCAGGTCCTCTGGGGCCAACGTCCTGACTTTC
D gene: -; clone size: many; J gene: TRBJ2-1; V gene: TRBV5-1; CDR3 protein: CASSLVPAGEQFF; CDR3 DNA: TGCGCCAGCAGCTTGGTTCCAGCCGGTGAGCAGTTCTTC
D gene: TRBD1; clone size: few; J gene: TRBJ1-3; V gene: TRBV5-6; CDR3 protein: CASSALQGARGNTIYF; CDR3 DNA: TGTGCCAGCAGCGCTTTACAGGGGGCGCGCGGAAACACCATATATTTT
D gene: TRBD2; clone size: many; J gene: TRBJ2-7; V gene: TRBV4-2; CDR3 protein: CASSQDRIGLVHYEQYF; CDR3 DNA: TGTGCCAGCAGCCAAGATAGGATCGGACTAGTGCACTACGAGCAGTACTTC
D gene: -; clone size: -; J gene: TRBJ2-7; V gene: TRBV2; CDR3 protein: CASSPGYEQYF; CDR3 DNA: TGTGCCAGCAGTCCCGGTTACGAGCAGTACTTC
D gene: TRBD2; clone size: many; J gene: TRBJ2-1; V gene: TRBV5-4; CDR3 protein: CASSQGTSGSIDDEQFF; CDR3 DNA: TGTGCCAGCAGCCAGGGGACTAGCGGGAGTATCGACGATGAGCAGTTCTTC
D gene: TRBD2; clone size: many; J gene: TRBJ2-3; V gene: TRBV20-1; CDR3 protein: CSARVLAGTDRDTQYF; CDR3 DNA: TGCAGTGCTAGAGTTCTAGCGGGAACGGACAGAGATACGCAGTATTTT
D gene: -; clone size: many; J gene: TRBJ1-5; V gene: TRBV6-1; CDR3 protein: CASRGSIWEPQHF; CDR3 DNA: TGTGCCAGTAGGGGGAGTATTTGGGAGCCCCAGCATTTT
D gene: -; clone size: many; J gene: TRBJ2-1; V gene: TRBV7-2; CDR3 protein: CASSLVDNEQFF; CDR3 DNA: TGTGCCAGCAGCTTAGTCGACAATGAGCAGTTCTTC
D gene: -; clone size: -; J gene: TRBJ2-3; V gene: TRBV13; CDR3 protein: CASSPNTGTDTQYF; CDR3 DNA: TGTGCCAGCAGCCCAAACACGGGCACAGATACGCAGTATTTT
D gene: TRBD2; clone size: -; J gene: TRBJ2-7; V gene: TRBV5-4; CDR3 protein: CASSLELAGGPGEQYF; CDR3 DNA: TGTGCCAGCAGCTTGGAATTAGCGGGAGGGCCGGGGGAGCAGTACTTC
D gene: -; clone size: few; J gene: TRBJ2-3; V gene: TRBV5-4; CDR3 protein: CASSPGESNTQYF; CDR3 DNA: TGTGCCAGCAGTCCAGGGGAGTCGAATACGCAGTATTTT
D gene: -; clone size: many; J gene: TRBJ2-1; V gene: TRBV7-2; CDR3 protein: CASSYDRSASF; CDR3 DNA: TGTGCCAGCAGCTACGACAGGTCTGCGTCCTTC
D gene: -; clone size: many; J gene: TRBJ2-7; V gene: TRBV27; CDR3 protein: CASSLSSIGGEQYF; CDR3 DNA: TGTGCCAGCAGTTTATCTTCAATTGGGGGCGAGCAGTACTTC
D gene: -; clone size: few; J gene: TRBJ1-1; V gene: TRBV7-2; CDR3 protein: CASGNAGPEAFF; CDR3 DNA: TGTGCCAGCGGCAATGCGGGCCCTGAAGCTTTCTTT
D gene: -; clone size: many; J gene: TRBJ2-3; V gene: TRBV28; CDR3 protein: CASSPSQGRESDTQYF; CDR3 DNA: TGTGCCAGCAGTCCTAGTCAGGGAAGAGAGTCAGATACGCAGTATTTT
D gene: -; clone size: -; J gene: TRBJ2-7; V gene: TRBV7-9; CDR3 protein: CASSLTHSYEQYF; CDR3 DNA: TGTGCCAGCAGCTTAACCCATAGTTACGAGCAGTACTTC
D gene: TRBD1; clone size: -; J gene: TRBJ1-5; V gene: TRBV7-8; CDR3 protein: CASSLAGGAYGNQPQHF; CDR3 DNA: TGTGCCAGCAGCTTGGCAGGGGGCGCGTACGGCAATCAGCCCCAGCATTTT
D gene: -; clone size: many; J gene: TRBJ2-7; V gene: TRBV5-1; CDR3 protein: CASSLGRSDEQYF; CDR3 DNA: TGCGCCAGCAGCTTGGGGCGGTCCGACGAGCAGTACTTC
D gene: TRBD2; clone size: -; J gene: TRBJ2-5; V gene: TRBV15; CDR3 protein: CATSRDSGSAFQETQYF; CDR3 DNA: TGTGCCACCAGCAGAGATAGCGGGAGCGCGTTCCAAGAGACCCAGTACTTC
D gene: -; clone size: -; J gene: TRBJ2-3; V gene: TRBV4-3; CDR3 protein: CASSHGGANTDTQYF; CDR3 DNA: TGCGCCAGCAGCCACGGAGGGGCCAACACAGATACGCAGTATTTT
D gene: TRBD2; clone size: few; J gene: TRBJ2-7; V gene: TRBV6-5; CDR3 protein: CASQLAGHYEQYF; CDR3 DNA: TGTGCCAGCCAGCTAGCGGGCCACTACGAGCAGTACTTC
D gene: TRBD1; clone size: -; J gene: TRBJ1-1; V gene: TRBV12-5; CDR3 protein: CASGLVLGQGDGEAFF; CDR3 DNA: TGTGCTAGTGGTTTGGTGTTGGGACAGGGGGACGGTGAAGCTTTCTTT
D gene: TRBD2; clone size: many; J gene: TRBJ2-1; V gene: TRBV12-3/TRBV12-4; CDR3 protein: CASSGLAGRASYNEQFF; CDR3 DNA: TGTGCCAGCAGCGGACTAGCGGGACGAGCTTCCTACAATGAGCAGTTCTTC
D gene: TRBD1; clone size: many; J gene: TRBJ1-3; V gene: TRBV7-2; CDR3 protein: CASSVNRGDTIYF; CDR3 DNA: TGTGCCAGCAGCGTAAACAGGGGTGACACCATATATTTT
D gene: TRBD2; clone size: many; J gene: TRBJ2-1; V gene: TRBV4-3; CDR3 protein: CASSQGGLAGPSSYNEQFF; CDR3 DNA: TGCGCCAGCAGCCAAGGGGGACTAGCGGGACCTAGCTCCTACAATGAGCAGTTCTTC
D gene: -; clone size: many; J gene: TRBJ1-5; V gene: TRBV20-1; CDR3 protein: CSASRGGGQPQHF; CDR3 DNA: TGCAGTGCTAGCCGTGGGGGGGGTCAGCCCCAGCATTTT
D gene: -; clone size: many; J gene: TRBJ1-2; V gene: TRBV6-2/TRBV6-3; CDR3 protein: CASSYALSGYTF; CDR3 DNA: TGTGCCAGCAGTTACGCGCTGAGTGGCTACACCTTC
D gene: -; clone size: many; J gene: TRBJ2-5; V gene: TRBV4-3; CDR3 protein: CASSPEGETQYF; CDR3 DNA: TGCGCCAGCAGCCCGGAAGGGGAGACCCAGTACTTC
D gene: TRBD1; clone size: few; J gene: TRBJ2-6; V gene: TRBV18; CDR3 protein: CASSPPRTGRNSGANVLTF; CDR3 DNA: TGTGCCAGCTCACCACCAAGGACAGGGCGCAACTCTGGGGCCAACGTCCTGACTTTC
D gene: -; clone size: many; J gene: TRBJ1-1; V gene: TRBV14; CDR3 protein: CASSQDLVRNTEAFF; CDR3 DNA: TGTGCCAGCAGCCAAGACCTGGTAAGGAACACTGAAGCTTTCTTT
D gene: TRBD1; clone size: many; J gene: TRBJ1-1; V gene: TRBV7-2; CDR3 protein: CASSPRDRGAAFF; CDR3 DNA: TGTGCCAGCAGCCCCCGGGACAGGGGCGCAGCTTTCTTT
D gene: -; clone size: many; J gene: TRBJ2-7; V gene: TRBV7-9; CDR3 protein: CASSLASLAGYEQYF; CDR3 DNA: TGTGCCAGCAGCTTAGCATCGCTCGCTGGGTACGAGCAGTACTTC
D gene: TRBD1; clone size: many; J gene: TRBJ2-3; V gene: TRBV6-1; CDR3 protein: CASIPGQLSTDTQYF; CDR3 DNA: TGTGCCAGCATCCCGGGACAGCTAAGCACAGATACGCAGTATTTT
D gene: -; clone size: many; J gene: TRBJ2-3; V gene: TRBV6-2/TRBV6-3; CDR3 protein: CASSYSARPDTQYF; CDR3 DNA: TGTGCCAGCAGTTACTCAGCGAGGCCAGATACGCAGTATTTT
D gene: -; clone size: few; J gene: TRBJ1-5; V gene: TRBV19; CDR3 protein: CASSMVGDQPQHF; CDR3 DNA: TGTGCCAGTAGTATGGTGGGGGATCAGCCCCAGCATTTT
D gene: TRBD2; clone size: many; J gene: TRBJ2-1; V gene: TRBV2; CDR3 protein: CASSDRPGRADYNEQFF; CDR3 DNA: TGTGCCAGCAGTGATCGGCCCGGGAGGGCTGACTACAATGAGCAGTTCTTC
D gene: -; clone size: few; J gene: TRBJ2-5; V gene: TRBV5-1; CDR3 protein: CASSLETGARAQYF; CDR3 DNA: TGCGCCAGCAGCTTGGAGACCGGCGCCAGGGCCCAGTACTTC
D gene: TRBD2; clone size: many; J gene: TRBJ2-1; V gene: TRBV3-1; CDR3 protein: CASSLPGLDKYEQFF; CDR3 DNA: TGTGCCAGCAGCCTTCCGGGACTAGATAAGTATGAGCAGTTCTTC
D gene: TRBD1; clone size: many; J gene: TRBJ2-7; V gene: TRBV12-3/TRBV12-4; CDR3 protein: CASSLLGGGNEQYF; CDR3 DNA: TGTGCCAGCAGTTTATTAGGGGGCGGAAACGAGCAGTACTTC
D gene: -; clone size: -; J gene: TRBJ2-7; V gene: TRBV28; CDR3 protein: CASSPPTGSYEQYF; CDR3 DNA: TGTGCCAGCAGCCCCCCCACAGGGTCCTACGAGCAGTACTTC
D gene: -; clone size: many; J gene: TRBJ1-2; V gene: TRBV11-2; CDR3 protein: CASSPSENYGYTF; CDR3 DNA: TGTGCCAGCAGCCCTTCTGAGAACTATGGCTACACCTTC